This T cell receptor (beta chain) was captured in a study of cytomegalovirus exposure and HLA in healthy donors (dated by TCRdb to about 2017). Broadly, across the study: The roughly 670 repertoires of the first cohort and the 110 or so validation repertoires were produced on the same platform, according to a later analysis. The aim of the study was to test whether cataloging public T cell receptors could identify signatures of past pathogen exposure. In addition to the first cohort of 500 to 850 subjects, a separate validation cohort of 120 different subjects was used. High-throughput TCR immunosequencing, statistical association of individual TCRs with disease status, and machine learning were combined to predict cytomegalovirus infection status. The full study reports these points: Of the cluster scores, roughly 95% were above 0 in a later analysis, which found that TCRs clustered in the first cohort also tended to co-occur in the 130 or so validation repertoires. Across donors, most TCR sequences were observed very rarely, whereas some public TCRs were present in many individuals. The validation cohort had no HLA typing available for a later analysis, so co-occurrence within that cohort was assessed over all 130 or so repertoires. The authors suggested that the approach could potentially be extended to other disease states and immunological phenotypes. In vitro tests confirmed that three of the cytomegalovirus-associated TCR beta chains recognize cytomegalovirus antigens. The study gave a list of some 150 TCR beta chains associated with cytomegalovirus. The classifier was reported to diagnose cytomegalovirus status with high specificity and sensitivity in both the original cohort and the validation cohort.

The donors belonged to the validation cohort of about 120 subjects, which was separate from the roughly 670-subject first cohort. The table lists this clone with a count of one. Its antigen is unknown. No base quality information exists; no much larger clone differs at one position. Receptor libraries were prepared by the immunoSEQ multiplex PCR assay. In the authors' own workflow: A statistical classification framework was built for diagnosing cytomegalovirus status from the catalog of TCR beta chain sequences. TCRdb holds this immuneACCESS table with in-frame rearrangements only. Some clones are missing; in checked studies, unresolved V genes explain under half, and the rest has no known cause. V and J calls plus clone size are reproduced from that table; the DNA served to infer D and trimming. This sample is represented by 110,000 or so clones; roughly 95% of them were singletons. In total, the top ten clones hold 0.67% of the sample.

This clonotype was sampled from a woman in her late teens or twenties in good health and CMV-seronegative. The specimen sequenced was PBMCs.

The bases are TGTGCCAGCAGCTTGGCGCGGGGGGGGGAAACCGGGGAGCTGTTTTTT. It encodes CASSLARGGETGELFF. This chain is built from TRBV5-4 and TRBJ2-2; 9 central nucleotides agree with TRBD2. V trim: 0 bases; J trim: 5 bases; unmatched bases: 5. CDR1 and CDR2 are drawn from the germline V gene (reference sequence): SGHNT, YYREEE. Including cysteine and phenylalanine, the CDR3 has 16 amino acids. Of the read, only the CDR3 DNA is kept; its 48 bases are in frame from base 1.